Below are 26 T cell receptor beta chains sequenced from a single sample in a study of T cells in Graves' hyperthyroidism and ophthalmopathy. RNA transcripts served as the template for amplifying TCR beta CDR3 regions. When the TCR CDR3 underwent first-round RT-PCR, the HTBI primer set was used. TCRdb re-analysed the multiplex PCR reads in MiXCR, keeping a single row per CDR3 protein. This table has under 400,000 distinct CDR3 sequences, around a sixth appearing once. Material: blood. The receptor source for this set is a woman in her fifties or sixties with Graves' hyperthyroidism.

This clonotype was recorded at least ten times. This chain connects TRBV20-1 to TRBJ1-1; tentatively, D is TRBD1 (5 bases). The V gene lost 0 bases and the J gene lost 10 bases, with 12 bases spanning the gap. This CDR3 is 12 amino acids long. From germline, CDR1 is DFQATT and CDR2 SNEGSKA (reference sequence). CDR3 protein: CSARDRDSGAFF. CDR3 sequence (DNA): TGCAGTGCTAGAGATCGGGACTCAGGAGCTTTCTTT.

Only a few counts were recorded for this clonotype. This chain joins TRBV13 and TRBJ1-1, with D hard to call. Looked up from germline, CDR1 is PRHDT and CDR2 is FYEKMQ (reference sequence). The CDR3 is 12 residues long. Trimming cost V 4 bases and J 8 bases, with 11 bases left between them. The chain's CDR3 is CASSSPGLEAFF. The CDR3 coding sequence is TGTGCCAGCAGCTCACCGGGTCTAGAAGCTTTCTTT.

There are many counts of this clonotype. DNA of the CDR3: TGTGCCAGCAGCCCCCGGGACAGACAAGATACGCAGTATTTT. Its translation: CASSPRDRQDTQYF. The V and J genes are TRBV28 and TRBJ2-3; 7 bases are a match to TRBD1. The CDR3 sequence is 14 residues long. V gave up 6 bases and J gave up 5 bases; unmatched junction bases: 8. Looked up from germline, CDR1 is MDHEN and CDR2 is SYDVKM.

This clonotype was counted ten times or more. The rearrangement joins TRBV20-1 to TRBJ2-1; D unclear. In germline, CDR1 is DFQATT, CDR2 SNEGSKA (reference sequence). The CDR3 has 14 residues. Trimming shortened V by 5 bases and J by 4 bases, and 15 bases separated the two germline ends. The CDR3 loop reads CSAEVAVRYNEQFF. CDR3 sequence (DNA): TGCAGTGCTGAGGTGGCGGTCCGGTACAATGAGCAGTTCTTC.

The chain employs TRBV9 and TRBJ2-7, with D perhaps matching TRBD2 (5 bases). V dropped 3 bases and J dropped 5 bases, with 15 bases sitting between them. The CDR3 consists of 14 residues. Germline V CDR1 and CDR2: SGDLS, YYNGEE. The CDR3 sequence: CASSEGPLGDEQYV. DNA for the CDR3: TGTGCCAGCAGCGAGGGTCCTTTGGGAGACGAGCAGTACGTC.

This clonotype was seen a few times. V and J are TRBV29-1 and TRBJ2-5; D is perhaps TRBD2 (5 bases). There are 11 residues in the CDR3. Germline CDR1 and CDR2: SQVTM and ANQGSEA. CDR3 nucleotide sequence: TGCAACGGCCATGGAGGAGAGACCCAGTACTTC. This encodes CNGHGGETQYF.

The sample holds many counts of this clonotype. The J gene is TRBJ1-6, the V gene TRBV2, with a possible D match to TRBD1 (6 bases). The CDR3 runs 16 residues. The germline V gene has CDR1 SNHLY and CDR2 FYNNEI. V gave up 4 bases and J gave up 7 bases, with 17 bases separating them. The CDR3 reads CASSASSGVRNSPLHF. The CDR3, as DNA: TGTGCCAGCAGTGCCAGTTCAGGGGTCCGGAATTCACCCCTCCACTTT. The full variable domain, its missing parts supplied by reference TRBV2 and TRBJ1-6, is EPEVTQTPSHQVTQMGQEVILRCVPISNHLYFYWYRQILGQKVEFLVSFYNNEISEKSEIFDDQFSVERPDGSNFTLKIRSTKLEDSAMYFCASSASSGVRNSPLHFGNGTRLTVT.

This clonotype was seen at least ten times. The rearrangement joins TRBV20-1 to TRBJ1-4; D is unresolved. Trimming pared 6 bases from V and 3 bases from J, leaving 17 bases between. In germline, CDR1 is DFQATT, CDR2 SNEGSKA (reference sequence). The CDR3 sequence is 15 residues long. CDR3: CSASSALSANEKLFF. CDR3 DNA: TGCAGTGCCTCTAGCGCCCTTTCAGCTAATGAAAAACTGTTTTTT.

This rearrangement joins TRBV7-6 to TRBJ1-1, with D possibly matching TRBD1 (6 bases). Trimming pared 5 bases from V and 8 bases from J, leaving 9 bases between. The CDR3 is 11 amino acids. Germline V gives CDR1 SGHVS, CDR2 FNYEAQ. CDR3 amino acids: CASSRGQEAFF. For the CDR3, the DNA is TGTGCCAGCAGCCGCGGACAGGAAGCTTTCTTT.

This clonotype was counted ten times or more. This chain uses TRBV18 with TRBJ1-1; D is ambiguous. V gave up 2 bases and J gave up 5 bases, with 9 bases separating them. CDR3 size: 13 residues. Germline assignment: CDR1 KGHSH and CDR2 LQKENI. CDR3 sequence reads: CASSPNGQTEAFF. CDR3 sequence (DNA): TGTGCCAGCTCACCAAATGGGCAGACTGAAGCTTTCTTT.

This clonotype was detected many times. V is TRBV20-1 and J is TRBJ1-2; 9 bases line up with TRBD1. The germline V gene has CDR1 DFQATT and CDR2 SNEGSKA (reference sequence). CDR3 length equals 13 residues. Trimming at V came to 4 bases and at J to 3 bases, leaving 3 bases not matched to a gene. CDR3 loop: CSANRDRDYGYTF. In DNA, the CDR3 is TGCAGTGCTAACAGGGACAGGGACTATGGCTACACCTTC.

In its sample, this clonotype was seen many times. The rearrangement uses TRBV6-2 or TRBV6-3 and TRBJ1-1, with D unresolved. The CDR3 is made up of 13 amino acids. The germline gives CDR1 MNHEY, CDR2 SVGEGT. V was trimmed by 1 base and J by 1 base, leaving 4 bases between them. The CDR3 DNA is TGTGCCAGCAGTTACTGGGCGAACACTGAAGCTTTCTTT. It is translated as CASSYWANTEAFF.

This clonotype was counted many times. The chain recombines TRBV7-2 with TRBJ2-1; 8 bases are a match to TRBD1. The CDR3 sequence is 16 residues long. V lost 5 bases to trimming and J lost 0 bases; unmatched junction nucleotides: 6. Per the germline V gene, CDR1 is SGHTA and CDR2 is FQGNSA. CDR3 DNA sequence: TGTGCCAGCAGCCCGAGGACAGGGAGCTCCTACAATGAGCAGTTCTTC. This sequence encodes CASSPRTGSSYNEQFF.

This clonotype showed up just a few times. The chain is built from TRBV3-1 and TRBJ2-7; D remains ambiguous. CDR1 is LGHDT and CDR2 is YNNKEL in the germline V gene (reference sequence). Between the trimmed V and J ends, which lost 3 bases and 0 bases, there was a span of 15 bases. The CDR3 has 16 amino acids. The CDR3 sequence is CASSHPVASSSYEQYF. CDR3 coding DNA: TGTGCCAGCAGCCACCCAGTAGCCTCGAGCTCCTACGAGCAGTACTTC.

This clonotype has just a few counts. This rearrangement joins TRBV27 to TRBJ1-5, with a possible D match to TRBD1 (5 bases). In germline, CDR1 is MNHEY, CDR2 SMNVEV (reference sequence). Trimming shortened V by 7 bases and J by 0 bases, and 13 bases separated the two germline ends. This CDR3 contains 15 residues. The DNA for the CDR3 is TGTGCCAGCACCCTAGGGGTGGATAGCAATCAGCCCCAGCATTTT. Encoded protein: CASTLGVDSNQPQHF.

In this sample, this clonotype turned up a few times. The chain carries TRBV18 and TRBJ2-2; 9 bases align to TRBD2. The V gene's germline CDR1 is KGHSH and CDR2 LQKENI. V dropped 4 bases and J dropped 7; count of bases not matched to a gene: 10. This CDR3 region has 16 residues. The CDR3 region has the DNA TGTGCCAGCTCACTCGATAGCGGGGGATCCGGCGGGGAGCTGTTTTTT. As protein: CASSLDSGGSGGELFF.

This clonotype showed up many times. CDR3 DNA sequence: TGTGCCATCAGCGCGGGGGGCGGAGGAGATACGCAGTATTTT. This codes for CAISAGGGGDTQYF. V is TRBV10-3 and J is TRBJ2-3, with TRBD2 identical over 8 bases. After removal of 6 bases from V and 5 bases from J, the junction contained 7 bases not matched to a gene. CDR1 is ENHRY and CDR2 is SYGVKD in the germline V gene. The CDR3 length is 14 residues.

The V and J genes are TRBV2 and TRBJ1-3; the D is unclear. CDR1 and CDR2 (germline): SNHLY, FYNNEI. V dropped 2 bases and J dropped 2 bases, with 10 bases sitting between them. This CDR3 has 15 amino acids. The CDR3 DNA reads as TGTGCCAGCAGTGAAACCGAGTTTCCTGGAAACACCATATATTTT. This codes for CASSETEFPGNTIYF.

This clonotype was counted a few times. The CDR3 nucleotides are TGCAGCGGGGGACTAGCGGGACAAGAGACCCAGTACTTC. Translated, it gives CSGGLAGQETQYF. The chain carries TRBV29-1 and TRBJ2-5; 13 positions agree with TRBD2. The CDR3 has 13 amino acids. Per germline, CDR1 SQVTM and CDR2 ANQGSEA. Losses at the gene ends were 7 bases for V and 2 bases for J; bases not matched to a gene: 1.

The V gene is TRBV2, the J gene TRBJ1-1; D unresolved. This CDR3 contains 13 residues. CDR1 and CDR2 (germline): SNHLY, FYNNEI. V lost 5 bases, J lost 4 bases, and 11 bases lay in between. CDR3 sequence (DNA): TGTGCCAGCAGTATCCTCATTGGCACTGAAGCTTTCTTT. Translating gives CASSILIGTEAFF.

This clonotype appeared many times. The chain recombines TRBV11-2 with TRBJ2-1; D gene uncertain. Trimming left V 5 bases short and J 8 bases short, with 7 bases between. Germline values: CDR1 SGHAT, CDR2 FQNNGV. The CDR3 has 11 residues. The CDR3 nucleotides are TGTGCCAGCAGCCTAGTAGATGAGCAGTTCTTC. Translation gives CASSLVDEQFF. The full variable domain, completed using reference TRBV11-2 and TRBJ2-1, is EAGVAQSPRYKIIEKRQSVAFWCNPISGHATLYWYQQILGQGPKLLIQFQNNGVVDDSQLPKDRFSAERLKGVDSTLKIQPAKLEDSAVYLCASSLVDEQFFGPGTRLTVL.

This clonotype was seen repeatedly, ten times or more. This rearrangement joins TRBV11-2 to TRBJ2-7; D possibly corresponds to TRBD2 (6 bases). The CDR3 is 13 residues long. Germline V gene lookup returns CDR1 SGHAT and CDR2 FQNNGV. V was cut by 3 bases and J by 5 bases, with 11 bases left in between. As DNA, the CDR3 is TGTGCCAGCAGCTTGCCAGGGAGGAACGAGCAGTACTTC. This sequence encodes CASSLPGRNEQYF.

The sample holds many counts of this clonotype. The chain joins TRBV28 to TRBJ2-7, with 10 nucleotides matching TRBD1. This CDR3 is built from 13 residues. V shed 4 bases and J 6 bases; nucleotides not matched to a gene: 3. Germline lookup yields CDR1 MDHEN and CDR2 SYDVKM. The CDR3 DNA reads TGTGCCAGCAGTTCCGGGACAGGGGTCGAGCAGTACTTC. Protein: CASSSGTGVEQYF.

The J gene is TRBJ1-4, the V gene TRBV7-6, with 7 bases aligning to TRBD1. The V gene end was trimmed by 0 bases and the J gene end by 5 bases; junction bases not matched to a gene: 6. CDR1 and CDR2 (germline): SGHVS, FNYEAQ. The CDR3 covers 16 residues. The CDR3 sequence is CASSLALGRGNEKLFF. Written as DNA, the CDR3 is TGTGCCAGCAGCTTAGCGCTCGGCAGGGGGAATGAAAAACTGTTTTTT.

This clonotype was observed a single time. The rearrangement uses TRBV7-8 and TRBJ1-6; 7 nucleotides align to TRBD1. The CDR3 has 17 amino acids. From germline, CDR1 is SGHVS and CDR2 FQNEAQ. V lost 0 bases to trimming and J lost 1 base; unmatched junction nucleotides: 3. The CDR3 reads CASSLASGGSYNSPLHF. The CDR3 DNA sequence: TGTGCCAGCAGCTTAGCCTCAGGGGGTTCCTATAATTCACCCCTCCACTTT.

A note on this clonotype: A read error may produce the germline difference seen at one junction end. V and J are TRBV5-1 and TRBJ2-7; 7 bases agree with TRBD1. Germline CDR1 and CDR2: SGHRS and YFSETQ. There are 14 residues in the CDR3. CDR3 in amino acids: CASSQTGPWSESDF. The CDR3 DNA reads TGCGCCAGCAGCCAGACAGGGCCTTGGTCGGAGAGTGACTTC.